This note documents a single T cell receptor (beta chain) sequence. The data belong to a study of low-dose radiotherapy and immunotherapy resistance in tumors. In the study overall: In Cohort 2, 1 Gy per fraction was delivered every two weeks, for a total of 13 Gy over 26 weeks.

This CDR3 contains 13 residues. Between the trimmed V and J ends, which lost 3 bases and 5 bases, there was a span of 7 bases. Germline V gives CDR1 MNHEY, CDR2 SMNVEV (reference sequence). Priming of first-strand cDNA relied on TRAV- and TRBV-specific primers (covering alpha and beta chains). Both a constant-region primer and a V-primer adapter served to amplify TCRs across roughly 20 PCR cycles. It was by in vitro transcription that isolated mRNA was amplified. TCRdb analysed the reads with MiXCR anew, one entry per CDR3 protein. The data contain approximately 9,800 distinct CDR3 sequences, 35% to 50% of them singletons.

This TCR derives from a human donor with advanced metastatic prostate, ovarian, gallbladder or colorectal cancer (not recorded which). This table probably holds off-target reads from a library built for another chain. V usage is TRBV27 and J usage is TRBJ2-2; D is uncertain. The CDR3 spells CASSFLETGELFF. The CDR3 bases are TGTGCCAGCAGTTTCCTCGAAACCGGGGAGCTGTTTTTT.